The source of this T cell receptor beta chain is a study of identical twins. Study-level points and caveats: Out-of-frame alpha sequences shared by twins were enriched for low generation probability. In cord blood, abundant beta clonotypes had fewer insertions; memory showed no trend.

The CDR3 contains 12 residues. Trimming pared 5 bases from V and 7 bases from J, leaving 9 bases between. Template switching, a step in the protocol, added a universal primer site, and cDNA carried unique molecular identifiers. TCRdb recomputed calls from the 5' RACE reads with MiXCR, one row per CDR3 protein. The sample carries 500,000 to 600,000 distinct CDR3 sequences, 22% recorded once. Concerning this clonotype: The antigen remains undetermined.

These sequences were also reported in another study, on T cells expressing NK-cell markers. Per that paper: These clonotypes, the leaders elsewhere, also led the CD3+CD56-NKG2C+ fraction in a handful of donors.

V gene TRBV12-3 or TRBV12-4 combines with J gene TRBJ2-1; TRBD1 is a possible D gene (5 bases). This clonotype was sampled from a woman between 18 and 29 years old in good health. Sequenced material: CD4+ T cells sorted from blood. The CDR3 region is CASSPRQNEQFF. In DNA form, the CDR3 reads TGTGCCAGCAGTCCCCGACAGAATGAGCAGTTCTTC.